The 2 T cell receptor beta chains below come from one sample, sequenced in a study of blood T cell repertoires in COVID-19. The data were produced by immunoSEQ multiplex PCR, yet TCRdb's version contains in-frame clones alone and is incomplete. The data show hundreds of thousands of clones, with around 83% seen just once and 5.7% held by the top ten. The sequencing input was peripheral blood. The receptor source for this set is an older man with acute or convalescent COVID-19.

The chain joins TRBV19 to TRBJ2-2; D gene unclear. Germline CDR1 and CDR2: LNHDA and SQIVND (reference sequence). V lost 5 bases and J lost 0, with 10 bases in between. This CDR3 has 15 residues. CDR3 sequence (DNA): TGTGCCAGTAGTTCCCGCAGGACGAACACCGGGGAGCTGTTTTTT. Translation: CASSSRRTNTGELFF.

The CDR3 region is CASRGTGGHYGYTF. CDR3 sequence (DNA): TGTGCCAGCAGGGGGACAGGGGGCCACTATGGCTACACCTTC. The J gene is TRBJ1-2, the V gene TRBV6-5, with 12 nucleotides matching TRBD1. The germline V gene has CDR1 MNHEY and CDR2 SVGAGI. The CDR3 contains 14 residues. With V trimmed by 6 bases and J by 3 bases, 2 bases remained unmatched.